This T cell receptor (beta chain) was recovered during a study of T-cell reconstitution after alpha-beta-depleted transplantation in children. This clonotype was recorded a few times. This sample's TCRbeta library carried unique molecular identifier barcodes. TCRdb re-analysed the PCR reads in MiXCR, keeping a single row per CDR3 protein. The sample lists a few hundred thousand distinct CDR3 sequences, about a tenth occurring once. The CDR3 is 17 amino acids. The ends lost 4 bases at V and 6 bases at J; junction bases unmatched: 16. Germline assignment: CDR1 SEHNR and CDR2 FQNEAQ (reference sequence).

This clonotype was obtained from a human donor who donated a stem cell graft to a child with acute lymphoblastic leukemia. The source was PBMCs from the stem cell graft donor, collected from the stem cell graft. The V call is TRBV7-9, the J call TRBJ2-3; 7 bases align to TRBD1. CDR3 region: CASSSERQGMDSDTQYF. In DNA, the CDR3 is TGTGCCAGCAGCTCCGAACGACAGGGAATGGATTCGGATACGCAGTATTTT.